Described below is a single TCR beta chain sequence and its context. This clonotype showed up just a few times. The antigen it binds to is not known. The record has no base qualities; no much larger clone is one base away. The data stem from a study of patients and donors after allogeneic stem cell transplantation (TCRdb year 2020). CDR1 is given as SQVTM and CDR2 as ANQGSEA, both from the germline V gene. The CDR3 measures 11 amino acids from cysteine to phenylalanine. Kept here is only the CDR3 DNA, which spans 33 bases and is read in frame from base 1. Between the V and J ends, shortened by 2 bases and 7 bases respectively, the junction contains 9 bases. Library construction relied on RT-PCR. Instrument used: NextSeq 550. TCRdb handled the public reads itself, with Q25 trimming in fastp and clone calling in MiXCR, and kept productive beta chains. Identical CDR3 protein sequences are pooled into one entry, listed with their most common genes and DNA. Here the sample has under 35,000 distinct CDR3 sequences; 35% to 40% occur a single time. 76% of the sample comes from the top ten.

Sequences were obtained from blood, either unsorted or a sorted T cell fraction (not recorded which). This receptor was taken from a human donor who was either an allogeneic HSCT recipient or a stem cell or donor lymphocyte infusion donor (not recorded which). It is not recorded whose cells these are; they may come from a transplant donor. The rearranged chain carries TRBV29-1 and TRBJ2-7, with no confident D gene call. The CDR3 here reads CSVERSEEQYF. The sequenced DNA is TGCAGCGTTGAAAGGTCGGAGGAGCAGTACTTC.